This TCR beta chain was profiled in a study of OX40 agonist ivuxolimab in advanced cancers. The protocol was immunoSEQ multiplex PCR, while the TCRdb copy is restricted to in-frame clones and leaves out a portion. The table lists some 74,000 clones, approximately 82% of them singletons. The length of the CDR3 is 12 residues. CDR1 and CDR2 (germline): LNHDA, SQIVND (reference sequence). Trimming left V 6 bases short and J 6 bases short, with 8 bases between. People who had autoimmune disease history or systemic immunosuppression were excluded. About this clone itself: The antigen remains unidentified.

Study-wide points: CD8+ T cells showed, on average, more clonal expansion than CD4+ cells.

This chain connects TRBV19 to TRBJ2-2; D is perhaps TRBD1 (5 bases). The input for sequencing was CD4+ or CD8+ T cells sorted from blood, taken in a trial of the OX40 agonist ivuxolimab. The TCR comes from an adult with an advanced solid tumor such as melanoma, head and neck, liver or kidney cancer. The CDR3 reads CASSPRAGELFF. The CDR3 region has the DNA TGTGCCAGTAGCCCCAGGGCCGGGGAGCTGTTTTTT.